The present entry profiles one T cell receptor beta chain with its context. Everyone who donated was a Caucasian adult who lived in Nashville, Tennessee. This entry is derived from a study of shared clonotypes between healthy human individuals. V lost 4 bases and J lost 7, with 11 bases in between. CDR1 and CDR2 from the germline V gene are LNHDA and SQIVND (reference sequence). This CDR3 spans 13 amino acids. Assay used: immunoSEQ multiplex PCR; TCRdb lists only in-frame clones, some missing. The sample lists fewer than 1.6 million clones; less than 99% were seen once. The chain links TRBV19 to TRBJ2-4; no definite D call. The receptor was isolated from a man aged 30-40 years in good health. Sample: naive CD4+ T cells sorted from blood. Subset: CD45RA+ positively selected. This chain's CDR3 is CASSTIRPNIQYF. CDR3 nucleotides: TGTGCCAGTAGTACAATACGGCCCAACATTCAGTACTTC.